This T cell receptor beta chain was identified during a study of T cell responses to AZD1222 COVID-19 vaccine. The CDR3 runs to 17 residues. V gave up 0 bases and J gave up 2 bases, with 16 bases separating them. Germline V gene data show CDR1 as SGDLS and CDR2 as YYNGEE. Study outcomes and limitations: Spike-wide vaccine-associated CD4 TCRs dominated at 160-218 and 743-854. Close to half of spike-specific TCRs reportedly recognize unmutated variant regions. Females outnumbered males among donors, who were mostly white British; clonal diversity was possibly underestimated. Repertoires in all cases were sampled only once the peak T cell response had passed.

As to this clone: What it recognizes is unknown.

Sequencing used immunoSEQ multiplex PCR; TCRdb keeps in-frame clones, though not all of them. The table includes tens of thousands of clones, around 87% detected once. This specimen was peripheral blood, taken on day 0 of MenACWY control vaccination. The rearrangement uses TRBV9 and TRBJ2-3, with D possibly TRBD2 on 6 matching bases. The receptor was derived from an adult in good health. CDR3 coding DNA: TGTGCCAGCAGCGTAGATCGGTACGGGGGTGACACAGATACGCAGTATTTT. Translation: CASSVDRYGGDTDTQYF.